This T cell receptor beta chain was profiled in a study of T cell responses to AZD1222 COVID-19 vaccine. This CDR3 region has 15 residues. The germline CDR1 and CDR2 sequences are SGHNT and YYREEE (reference sequence). J was trimmed by 4 bases and V by 5 bases; bases with no gene match: 9. Here immunoSEQ multiplex PCR was the method, and the copy in TCRdb shows in-frame clones only, minus some. Among roughly 120,000 clones listed, roughly 93% were seen once. Study conclusions and caveats: Baseline serostatus was positive in only six AZD1222 recipients.

Remarks on this clone: What it binds is unknown.

The chain carries TRBV5-4 and TRBJ2-1, with 7 bases fitting TRBD1. The sequences come from peripheral blood, collected on day 0 of AZD1222 vaccination. The receptor's source is an adult in good health. CDR3 in DNA: TGTGCCAGCAGTCCAGGGGGAAATACGTACAATGAGCAGTTCTTC. The encoded protein is CASSPGGNTYNEQFF.